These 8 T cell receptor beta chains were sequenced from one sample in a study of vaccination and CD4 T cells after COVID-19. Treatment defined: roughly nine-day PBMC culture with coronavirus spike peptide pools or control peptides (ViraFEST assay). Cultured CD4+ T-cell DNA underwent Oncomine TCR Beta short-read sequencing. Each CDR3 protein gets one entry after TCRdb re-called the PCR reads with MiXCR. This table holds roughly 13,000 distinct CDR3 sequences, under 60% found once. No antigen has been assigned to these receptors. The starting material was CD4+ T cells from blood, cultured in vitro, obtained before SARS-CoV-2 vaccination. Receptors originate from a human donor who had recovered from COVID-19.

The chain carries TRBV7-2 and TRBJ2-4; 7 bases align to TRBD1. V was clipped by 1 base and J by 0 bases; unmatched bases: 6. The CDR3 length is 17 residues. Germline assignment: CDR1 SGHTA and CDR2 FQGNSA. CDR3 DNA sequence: TGTGCCAGCAGCTTAGGCTGGGGACAGCTAGCCAAAAACATTCAGTACTTC. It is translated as CASSLGWGQLAKNIQYF.

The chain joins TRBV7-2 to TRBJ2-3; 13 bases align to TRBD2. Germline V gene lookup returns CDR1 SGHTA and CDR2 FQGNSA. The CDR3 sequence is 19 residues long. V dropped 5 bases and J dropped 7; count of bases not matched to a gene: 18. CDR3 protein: CASSPGTSGNYPLGNTQYF. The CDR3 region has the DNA TGTGCCAGCAGCCCCGGGACTAGCGGGAATTATCCGTTAGGGAATACGCAGTATTTT.

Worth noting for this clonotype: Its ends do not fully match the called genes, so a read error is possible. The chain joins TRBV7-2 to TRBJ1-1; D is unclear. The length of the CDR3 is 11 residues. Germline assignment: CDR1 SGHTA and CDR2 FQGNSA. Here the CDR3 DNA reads TGTGCCAGCAGCCTAGCCCCTGAAGCTTTCTTT. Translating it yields CASSLAPEAFF.

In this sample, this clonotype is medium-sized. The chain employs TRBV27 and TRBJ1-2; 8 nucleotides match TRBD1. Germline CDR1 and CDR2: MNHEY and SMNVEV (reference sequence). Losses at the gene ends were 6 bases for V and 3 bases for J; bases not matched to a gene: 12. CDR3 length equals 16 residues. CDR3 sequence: CASSPNRRDRHYGYTF. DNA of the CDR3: TGTGCCAGCAGCCCAAACCGCCGGGACAGGCACTATGGCTACACCTTC.

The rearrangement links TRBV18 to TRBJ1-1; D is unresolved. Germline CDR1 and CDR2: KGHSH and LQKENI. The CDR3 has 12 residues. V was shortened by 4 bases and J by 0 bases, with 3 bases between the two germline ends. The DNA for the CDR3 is TGTGCCAGCTCACAGGTGAACACTGAAGCTTTCTTT. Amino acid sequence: CASSQVNTEAFF.

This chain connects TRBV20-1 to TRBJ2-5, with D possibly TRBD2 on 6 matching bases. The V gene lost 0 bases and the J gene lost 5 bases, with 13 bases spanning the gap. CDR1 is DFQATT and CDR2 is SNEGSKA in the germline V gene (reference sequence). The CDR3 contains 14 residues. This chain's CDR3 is CSAREGGARETQYF. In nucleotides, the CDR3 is TGCAGTGCTAGAGAGGGCGGGGCCCGGGAGACCCAGTACTTC.

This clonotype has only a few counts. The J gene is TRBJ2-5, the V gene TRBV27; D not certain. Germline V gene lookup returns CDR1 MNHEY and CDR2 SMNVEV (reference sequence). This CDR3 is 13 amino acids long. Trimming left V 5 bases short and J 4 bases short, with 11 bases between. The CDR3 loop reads CASSNPARETQYF. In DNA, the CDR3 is TGTGCCAGCAGTAATCCCGCCCGAGAGACCCAGTACTTC.

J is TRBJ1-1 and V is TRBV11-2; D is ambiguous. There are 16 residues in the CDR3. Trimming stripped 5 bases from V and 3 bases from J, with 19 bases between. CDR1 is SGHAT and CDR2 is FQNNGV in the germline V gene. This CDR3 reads CASSLTRPGIYTEAFF. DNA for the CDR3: TGTGCCAGCAGCCTTACTCGACCGGGGATATACACTGAAGCTTTCTTT.